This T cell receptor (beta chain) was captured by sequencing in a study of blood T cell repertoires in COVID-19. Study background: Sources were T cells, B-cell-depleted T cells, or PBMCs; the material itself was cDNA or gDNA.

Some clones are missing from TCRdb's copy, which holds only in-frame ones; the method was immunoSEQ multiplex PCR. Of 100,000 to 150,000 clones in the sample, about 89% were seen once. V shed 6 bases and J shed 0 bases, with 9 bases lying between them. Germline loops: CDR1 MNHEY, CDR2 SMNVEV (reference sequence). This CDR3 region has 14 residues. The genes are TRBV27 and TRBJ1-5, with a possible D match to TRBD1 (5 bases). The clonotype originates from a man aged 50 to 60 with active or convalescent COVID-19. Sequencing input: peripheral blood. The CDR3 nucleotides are TGTGCCAGCAGCGCAGGGTATAGCAATCAGCCCCAGCATTTT. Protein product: CASSAGYSNQPQHF.